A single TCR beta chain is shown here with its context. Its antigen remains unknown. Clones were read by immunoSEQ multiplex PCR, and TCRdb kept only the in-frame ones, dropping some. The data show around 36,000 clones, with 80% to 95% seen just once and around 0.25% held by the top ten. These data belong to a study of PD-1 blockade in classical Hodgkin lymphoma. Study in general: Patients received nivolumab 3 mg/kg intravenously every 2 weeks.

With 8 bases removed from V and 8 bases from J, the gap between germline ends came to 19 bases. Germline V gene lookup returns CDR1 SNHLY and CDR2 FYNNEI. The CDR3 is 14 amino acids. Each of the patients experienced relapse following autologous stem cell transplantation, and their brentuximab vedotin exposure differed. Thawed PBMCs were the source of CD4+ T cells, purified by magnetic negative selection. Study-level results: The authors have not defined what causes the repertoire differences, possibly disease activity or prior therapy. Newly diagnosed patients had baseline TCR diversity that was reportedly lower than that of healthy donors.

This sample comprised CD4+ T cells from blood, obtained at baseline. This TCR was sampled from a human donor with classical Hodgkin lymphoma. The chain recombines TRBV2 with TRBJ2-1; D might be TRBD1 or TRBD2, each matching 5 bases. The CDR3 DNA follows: TGTGCCAGCCGGGGCGCAGGGTTAGGGGATGAGCAGTTCTTC. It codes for CASRGAGLGDEQFF. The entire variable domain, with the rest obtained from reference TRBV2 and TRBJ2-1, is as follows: EPEVTQTPSHQVTQMGQEVILRCVPISNHLYFYWYRQILGQKVEFLVSFYNNEISEKSEIFDDQFSVERPDGSNFTLKIRSTKLEDSAMYFCASRGAGLGDEQFFGPGTRLTVL.